These T cell receptor beta chains were read from a single sample in a study of graft-versus-host responses after intestinal transplantation. The repertoire was sequenced with immunoSEQ multiplex PCR; TCRdb's copy has only in-frame clones and lacks some. The sample consists of some 79,000 clones, approximately 91% of them appearing once. These receptors are not linked to any known antigen. Sequencing was performed on unstimulated CD4+ T cells sorted from spleen or lymph node cells, taken before intestinal transplant. These receptors were obtained from a human donor who received an intestinal transplant. The CDR3 runs from the conserved cysteine through the conserved F or W. D genes are given only for firm matches. Only some rows state a clone size, as once, few, many or a class for expanded clones.

d_gene	v_gene	j_gene	abundance	CDR3nt	CDR3aa
NA	TRBV7-3	TRBJ1-4	NA	TGTGCCAGCAGCTTAATTACAGCCGCAACTAATGAAAAACTGTTTTTT	CASSLITAATNEKLFF
NA	TRBV2	TRBJ1-6	NA	TGTGCCAGCAGCGCACTTCTCTTAACGGTCGATAATTCACCCCTCCACTTT	CASSALLLTVDNSPLHF
TRBD2	TRBV7-8	TRBJ2-7	NA	TGTGCCAGCAGCACCCTAGCGGGAGGGCCGGCCGAGCAGTACTTC	CASSTLAGGPAEQYF
NA	TRBV18	TRBJ2-1	NA	TGTGCCAGCTCACCGAGAAAACCGGGACTCCTAGGAGAATGGCTCTTC	CASSPRKPGLLGEWLF
NA	TRBV7-9	TRBJ2-5	NA	TGTGCCAGCAGCATGCTTGCGGAGACCCAGTACTTC	CASSMLAETQYF
NA	TRBV7-9	TRBJ1-3	few	TGTGCCAGCAGCTTATTGATGAGCTCTGGAAACACCATATATTTT	CASSLLMSSGNTIYF
TRBD2	TRBV5-1	TRBJ2-1	NA	TGCGCCAGCAGCCTGGAGGCTAGCGGCGGATTCAGCTCCTACAATGAGCAGTTCTTC	CASSLEASGGFSSYNEQFF
TRBD1	TRBV30	TRBJ1-2	once	TGTGCCTGGAGTGCCCTGGACAGGGCTTCCTATGGCTACACCTTC	CAWSALDRASYGYTF
NA	TRBV6-4	TRBJ1-3	few	TGTGCCAGCAGGAGTGGGGGGGCAGAGGGAAACACCATATATTTT	CASRSGGAEGNTIYF
TRBD1	TRBV28	TRBJ2-6	NA	TGTGCCAGCAGTCCACGGACAGGGTCTGGGGCCAACGTCCTGACTTTC	CASSPRTGSGANVLTF
TRBD1	TRBV29-1	TRBJ1-1	NA	TGCAGCGTTCGGACAGGGATGAACACTGAAGCTTTCTTT	CSVRTGMNTEAFF
NA	TRBV27	TRBJ2-3	NA	TGTGCCAGCAGTTTAAGAGGGTCAGATACGCAGTATTTT	CASSLRGSDTQYF
NA	TRBV2	TRBJ2-2	NA	NA	CASSASGQGGYGGYGNTGELFF
NA	TRBV29-1	TRBJ2-7	once	TGCAGCGTTGATTCCTCCGGGGGACTGGGCTACGAGCAGTACTTC	CSVDSSGGLGYEQYF
NA	TRBV28	TRBJ2-7	NA	TGTGCCAGCAGTCCCAGCAGTAGCCCGAAACTCTACGAGCAGTACTTC	CASSPSSSPKLYEQYF
TRBD1	TRBV29-1	TRBJ2-3	NA	TGCAGCGTAAGGACAGGGGGTAGCACAGATACGCAGTATTTT	CSVRTGGSTDTQYF
TRBD2	TRBV5-1	TRBJ2-2	NA	TGCGCCAGCAATAAAGGGAGAGTAGCGGGGACCGGGGAGCTGTTTTTT	CASNKGRVAGTGELFF
TRBD1	TRBV5-1	TRBJ1-1	NA	TGCGCCAGCAGCTTGGGACAGGGTTCTTCCACTGAAGCTTTCTTT	CASSLGQGSSTEAFF
TRBD1	TRBV5-4	TRBJ1-2	NA	TGTGCCAGCAGCGGGACAGCGTCTAACTATGGCTACACCTTC	CASSGTASNYGYTF
NA	TRBV5-1	TRBJ2-7	NA	TGCGCCAGCAGCTTGGACCACTTCTACGAGCAGTACTTC	CASSLDHFYEQYF
NA	TRBV5-1	TRBJ2-5	NA	TGCGCCAGCAGCTTGGATAGACAATCGGTCCAAGAGACCCAGTACTTC	CASSLDRQSVQETQYF
TRBD1	TRBV29-1	TRBJ1-2	NA	TGCAGCGTGCAGGGGGCGCTGAACTATGGCTACACCTTC	CSVQGALNYGYTF
NA	TRBV29-1	TRBJ2-5	NA	TGCAGCGTTGGTCTCCAAGAGACCCAGTACTTC	CSVGLQETQYF
TRBD1	TRBV5-4	TRBJ1-3	NA	TGTGCCAGCAGCTCGCAGGGGGCGGACACCATATATTTT	CASSSQGADTIYF
TRBD1	TRBV7-9	TRBJ1-2	NA	TGTGCCAGCAGCTTAGGGACAGGGAAGGAGTGCACCTTC	CASSLGTGKECTF
NA	TRBV2	TRBJ2-5	NA	TGTGCCAGCAGTCCCAGGGTCTACCAAGAGACCCAGTACTTC	CASSPRVYQETQYF
NA	TRBV29-1	TRBJ1-5	NA	TGCAGCGTTGGCGAACAGCTTAATCAGCCCCAGCATTTT	CSVGEQLNQPQHF
NA	TRBV5-1	TRBJ1-1	NA	TGCGCCAGCAGCTTTAATCGACCGGGCACTGAAGCTTTCTTT	CASSFNRPGTEAFF
TRBD1	TRBV9	TRBJ2-7	NA	TGTGCCAGCAGCCTATGGGACAGGGGCTACGAGCAGTACTTC	CASSLWDRGYEQYF
TRBD1	TRBV28	TRBJ2-7	NA	TGTGCCAGCAGTTTTGGTGACAGGGACTACGAGCAGTACTTC	CASSFGDRDYEQYF
NA	TRBV2	TRBJ1-5	NA	TGTGCCAGCAGTGACAGGGGAGGGAATCAGCCCCAGCATTTT	CASSDRGGNQPQHF
NA	TRBV27	TRBJ1-6	once	TGTGCCAGCAGTTTTACAGGCTGGGATTCACCCCTCCACTTT	CASSFTGWDSPLHF
TRBD2	TRBV9	TRBJ2-3	NA	TGTGCCAGCAGCGTAGGAGCGGGAGGTCGCACAGATACGCAGTATTTT	CASSVGAGGRTDTQYF
NA	TRBV2	TRBJ2-5	NA	TGTGCCAGCATTGAAAGTCGGGAAAAGACCCAGTACTTC	CASIESREKTQYF
NA	TRBV5-4	TRBJ2-5	NA	TGTGCCAGCAGTTTAACAGGGTACGACGAGACCCAGTACTTC	CASSLTGYDETQYF
TRBD2	TRBV7-9	TRBJ2-7	once	TGTGCCAGCAGCCCGCTGGGCGGGAGGGCCTACGAGCAGTACTTC	CASSPLGGRAYEQYF
NA	TRBV27	TRBJ2-5	NA	TGTGCCAGCAGTTTATTCGGGGTTCTGGGGAAAGAGACCCAGTACTTC	CASSLFGVLGKETQYF
NA	TRBV10-2	TRBJ2-7	NA	TGCGCCAGCACCGAGGGAGTGCGCGAGCAGTACTTC	CASTEGVREQYF
TRBD1	TRBV9	TRBJ2-1	NA	TGTGCCAGCAGCGTAGACCCCGGACAGGGGGTTAGAAATGAGCAGTTCTTC	CASSVDPGQGVRNEQFF
TRBD2	TRBV2	TRBJ2-7	NA	TGTGCCAGCAGTGAAGTCGGACTAGCGGGGTACTTC	CASSEVGLAGYF
NA	TRBV5-1	TRBJ1-1	NA	TGCGCCAGCAGCTTGGGTGGCAATCTTCTGAACACTGAAGCTTTCTTT	CASSLGGNLLNTEAFF
TRBD2	TRBV5-1	TRBJ2-5	NA	TGCGCCAGCAGCCTAACCGGGACTAAAGAGACCCAGTACTTC	CASSLTGTKETQYF
TRBD1	TRBV6-1	TRBJ1-4	NA	TGTGCCAGCAGTGATGCCGGCAGGGGGCGTGAAAAACTGTTTTTT	CASSDAGRGREKLFF
NA	TRBV4-1	TRBJ2-2	NA	TGCGCCAGCAGCCAAGTTGGAGGGGCGAACACCGGGGAGCTGTTTTTT	CASSQVGGANTGELFF
NA	TRBV28	TRBJ2-7	NA	TGTGCCAGCAGTCCCAGAGGTGCGGGGCAGGGCTTGAAGTACTTC	CASSPRGAGQGLKYF
NA	TRBV6-5	TRBJ1-6	NA	TGTGCCAGCAGTTATCGCAGGGAATCCTATAATTCACCCCTCCACTTT	CASSYRRESYNSPLHF
NA	TRBV30	TRBJ2-1	NA	TGTGCCTGGAGTTCGGGAGACAATGAGCAGTTCTTC	CAWSSGDNEQFF
TRBD1	TRBV25-1	TRBJ1-1	NA	TGTGCCAACTACGACAGGGTTAACACTGAAGCTTTCTTT	CANYDRVNTEAFF
NA	TRBV7-8	TRBJ1-1	NA	TGTGCCAGCAGCTTACATAGCGAGAACACTGAAGCTTTCTTT	CASSLHSENTEAFF
NA	TRBV5-1	TRBJ2-7	NA	TGCGCCAGCAGCTTAAACAGGGTCTCCTACGAGCAGTACTTC	CASSLNRVSYEQYF
TRBD1	TRBV12-5	TRBJ2-1	NA	TGTGCTAGTGGTCCCGGGACAGGGGGAAATGAGCAGTTCTTC	CASGPGTGGNEQFF
TRBD1	TRBV5-6	TRBJ1-2	NA	TGTGCCAGCAGTCCCCGGGACAGATTTAACTATGGCTACACCTTC	CASSPRDRFNYGYTF
TRBD2	TRBV19	TRBJ2-7	once	TGTGCCAGTAGTATCTCCGGGAGGGCCGGGACCTACGAGCAGTACTTC	CASSISGRAGTYEQYF
NA	TRBV28	TRBJ2-1	NA	TGTGCCACCCGGGACACCACCCAGCAGTTCTTC	CATRDTTQQFF
NA	TRBV15	TRBJ2-7	NA	TGTGCCACCAGCAGAGGTGGCGACCGGGTGGCCTACGAGCAGTACTTC	CATSRGGDRVAYEQYF
NA	TRBV30	TRBJ1-3	once	TGTGCCTGGAGTGGACAGTTCAGCTCTGGAAACACCATATATTTT	CAWSGQFSSGNTIYF
NA	TRBV7-2	TRBJ1-5	NA	TGTGCCAGCAGCTTGGGACAAGGGCAGCCCCAGCATTTT	CASSLGQGQPQHF
TRBD1	TRBV6-1	TRBJ2-6	NA	TGTGCCAGCAGTGAAGCGGGCAGGGACAGGGGAACTGGGGCCAACGTCCTGACTTTC	CASSEAGRDRGTGANVLTF
TRBD2	TRBV7-6	TRBJ2-7	NA	TGTGCCAGCAGCTTAGCTCCTACGAGCGGGATATCCTACGAGCAGTACTTC	CASSLAPTSGISYEQYF
TRBD1	TRBV10-1	TRBJ1-2	NA	TGCGCCAGCAGTGGCCCTCTCCCGGGACAGGGCACCTATGGCTACACCTTC	CASSGPLPGQGTYGYTF